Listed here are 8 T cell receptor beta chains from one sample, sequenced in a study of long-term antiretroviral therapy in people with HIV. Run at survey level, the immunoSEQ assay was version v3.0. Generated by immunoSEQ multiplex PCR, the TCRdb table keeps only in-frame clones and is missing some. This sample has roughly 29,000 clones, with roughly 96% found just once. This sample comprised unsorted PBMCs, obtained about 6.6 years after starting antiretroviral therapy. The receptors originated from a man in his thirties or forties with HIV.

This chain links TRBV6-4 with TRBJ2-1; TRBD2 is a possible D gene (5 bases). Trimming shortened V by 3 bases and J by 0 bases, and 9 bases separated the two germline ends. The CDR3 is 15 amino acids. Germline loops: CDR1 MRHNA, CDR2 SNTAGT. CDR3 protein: CASSETSGSYNEQFF. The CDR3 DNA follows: TGTGCCAGCAGTGAAACCAGCGGCTCCTACAATGAGCAGTTCTTC.

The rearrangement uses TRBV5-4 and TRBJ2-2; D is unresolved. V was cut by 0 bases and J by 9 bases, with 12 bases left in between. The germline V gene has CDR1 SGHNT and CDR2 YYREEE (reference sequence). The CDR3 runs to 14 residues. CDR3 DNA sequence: TGTGCCAGCAGCTTGGACGGAGAGACCCGGGAGCTGTTTTTT. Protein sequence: CASSLDGETRELFF.

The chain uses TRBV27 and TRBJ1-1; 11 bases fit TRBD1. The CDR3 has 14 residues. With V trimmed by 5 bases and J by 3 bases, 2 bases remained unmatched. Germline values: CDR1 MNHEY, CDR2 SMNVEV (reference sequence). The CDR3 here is CASSGDRGYTEAFF. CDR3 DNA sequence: TGTGCCAGCAGTGGGGACAGGGGGTACACTGAAGCTTTCTTT.

For the CDR3, the DNA is TGTGCCAGCAGCGTAGGGACTTTTTCCTACGAGCAGTACTTC. This translates into CASSVGTFSYEQYF. The chain combines TRBV9 with TRBJ2-7, with D perhaps TRBD2 (5 bases). Trimming stripped 0 bases from V and 1 base from J, with 8 bases between. The CDR3 loop spans 14 amino acids. From germline, CDR1 is SGDLS and CDR2 YYNGEE.

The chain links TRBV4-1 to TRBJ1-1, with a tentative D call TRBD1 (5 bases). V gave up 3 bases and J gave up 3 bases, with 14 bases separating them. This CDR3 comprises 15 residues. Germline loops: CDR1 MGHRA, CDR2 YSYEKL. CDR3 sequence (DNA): TGCGCCAGCAGCCATCGGACGGGGACCGACACTGAAGCTTTCTTT. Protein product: CASSHRTGTDTEAFF.

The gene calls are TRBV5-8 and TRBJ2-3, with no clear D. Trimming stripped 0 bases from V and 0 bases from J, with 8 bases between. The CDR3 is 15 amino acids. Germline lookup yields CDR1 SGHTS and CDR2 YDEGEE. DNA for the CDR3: TGTGCCAGCAGCTTGGCCGCTATGAGCACAGATACGCAGTATTTT. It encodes CASSLAAMSTDTQYF.

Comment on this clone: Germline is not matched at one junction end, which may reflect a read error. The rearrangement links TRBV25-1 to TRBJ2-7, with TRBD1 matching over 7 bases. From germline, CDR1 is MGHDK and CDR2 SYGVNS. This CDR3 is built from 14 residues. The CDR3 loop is CASSRGQDFGYPWF. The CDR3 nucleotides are TGTGCCAGCAGCCGCGGACAGGATTTTGGCTATCCCTGGTTC.

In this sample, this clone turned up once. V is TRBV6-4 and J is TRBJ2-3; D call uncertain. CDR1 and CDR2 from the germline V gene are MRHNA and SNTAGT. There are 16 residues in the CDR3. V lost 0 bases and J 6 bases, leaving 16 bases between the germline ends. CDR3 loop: CASSDSTRGGIDTQYF. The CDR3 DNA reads TGTGCCAGCAGTGACTCGACCCGTGGTGGAATCGATACGCAGTATTTT.